This T cell receptor (beta chain) came from a study of T-cell reconstitution after alpha-beta-depleted transplantation in children (dated by TCRdb to 2016 to 2018). Looking at the study overall: The study quantitatively tracked T-cell immune reconstitution after TCRalphabeta/CD19-depleted allogeneic hematopoietic cell transplantation in children using TCR repertoire profiling. The paper as a whole reports these results and caveats: The apparently early alphabetaT-cell count recovery about two months after transplant was reportedly dependent on only several hundred rapidly expanded clones derived from non-depleted graft cells. In some patients, the high TCRbeta diversity seen at day 60 was put down to recipient T cells and intrathymic progenitors that had survived conditioning. Over the following months the frequencies of hyperexpanded clones went down, and after one year T-cell counts and TCRbeta diversity were mostly credited to newly produced T cells.

Libraries came from PCR. TCRdb names Illumina HiSeq 2500 as the instrument used. TCR library preparation used molecular barcoding, with unique molecular identifiers applied to normalize quantification of the TCRbeta repertoire. TCRdb redid the processing of the public reads, applying fastp at Q25 and MiXCR, and retained in-frame beta chains. When rows share a CDR3 protein, they turn into one entry using the most common DNA and genes. This sample holds 250,000 to 400,000 distinct CDR3 sequences; approximately 23% were observed only once. 10% to 11% of the sample is in the top ten clones. Of note for this clonotype: Its target antigen remains unknown. No base quality information exists; no much larger clone differs at one position.

The sample's treatment or condition label is to be understood as: allogeneic hematopoietic cell transplantation with graft depleted of TCRalphabeta T cells and CD19 B cells. TCRalphabeta/CD19-depleted allogeneic hematopoietic cell grafts were given to the transplant recipients, all of whom were children. This TCR derives from a male patient younger than 18 who had a stem cell transplant for acute lymphoblastic leukemia, so the T cells may come from the graft donor. Material: PBMCs, mostly from graft donor cells, obtained 180 days after TCRalphabeta/CD19-depleted stem cell transplant.

The CDR3 in this case is CASRRTGLLNQPQHF. The DNA sequence reads TGTGCCAGCAGACGGACAGGGCTCCTCAATCAGCCCCAGCATTTT. The receptor chain draws on TRBV12-3 or TRBV12-4 and TRBJ1-5; 8 of the junction bases match TRBD1. The CDR3 goes from the cysteine to the phenylalanine over 15 residues. Only the CDR3 DNA stays, 45 bases, in frame from base 1. At the junction V is shortened by 6 bases and J by 3 bases; bases outside the gene matches: 7.